This T cell receptor beta chain was sequenced for a study of blood T cell repertoires in COVID-19. Germline CDR1 MDHEN, CDR2 SYDVKM. CDR3 size: 18 residues. Germline trimming cut 0 bases from V and 0 bases from J; bases unmatched to any gene: 5. Some clones are missing from TCRdb's copy, which holds only in-frame ones; the method was immunoSEQ multiplex PCR. Of under 200,000 clones in the sample, around 87% are singletons; the top ten hold 3.7%. The sequenced sample was peripheral blood. The genes are TRBV28 and TRBJ2-2; TRBD1 matches at 9 bases. The sequence was collected from a man aged 18-30 years with active or convalescent COVID-19. CDR3 sequence: CASSLWVWDRANTGELFF. The CDR3 region has the DNA TGTGCCAGCAGTTTATGGGTGTGGGACAGGGCGAACACCGGGGAGCTGTTTTTT.